The rows below give T cell receptor beta chains drawn from one sample of a study of CD8 T cells in ankylosing spondylitis. TCRdb reanalysed the 5' RACE reads using MiXCR and keeps one entry per CDR3 protein. The sample carries around 490,000 distinct CDR3 sequences, about 5% recorded once. Sequenced: blood, either unsorted or a sorted T cell fraction (not recorded which). The receptors derive from a male donor with ankylosing spondylitis. Each CDR3 is given with its conserved first and last residue. Each record gives: clone size, J gene, D gene, V gene, CDR3 protein, CDR3 DNA. A D gene is named only where the DNA matches it firmly. Rows may omit the clone size; those that give it use once, few, many or a size class.

abundance: .
j_gene: TRBJ2-7
d_gene: TRBD1
v_gene: TRBV7-9
CDR3aa: CASSPTRTGGHEQYF
CDR3nt: TGTGCCAGCAGCCCCACCCGGACAGGGGGGCACGAGCAGTACTTC

abundance: few
j_gene: TRBJ1-3
d_gene: .
v_gene: TRBV6-1
CDR3aa: CASSEIRRNTIYF
CDR3nt: TGTGCCAGCAGTGAAATTCGTAGAAACACCATATATTTT

abundance: many
j_gene: TRBJ1-1
d_gene: .
v_gene: TRBV20-1
CDR3aa: CSARPPGNTEAFF
CDR3nt: TGCAGTGCTAGACCACCGGGGAACACTGAAGCTTTCTTT

abundance: many
j_gene: TRBJ2-3
d_gene: TRBD2
v_gene: TRBV7-2
CDR3aa: CASSLALAGGKDTQYF
CDR3nt: TGTGCCAGCAGCTTAGCCCTAGCGGGAGGAAAAGATACGCAGTATTTT

abundance: .
j_gene: TRBJ2-7
d_gene: TRBD1
v_gene: TRBV5-1
CDR3aa: CASSFWTGASYEQYF
CDR3nt: TGCGCCAGCAGCTTCTGGACAGGGGCCTCCTACGAGCAGTACTTC

abundance: many
j_gene: TRBJ1-1
d_gene: .
v_gene: TRBV12-3/TRBV12-4
CDR3aa: CASSLAFGGTVAFF
CDR3nt: TGTGCCAGCAGTTTAGCTTTCGGGGGCACTGTAGCTTTCTTT

abundance: .
j_gene: TRBJ2-1
d_gene: TRBD2
v_gene: TRBV18
CDR3aa: CASSLIFGLAAEQFF
CDR3nt: TGTGCCAGCTCACTAATATTCGGACTAGCGGCGGAGCAGTTCTTC

abundance: many
j_gene: TRBJ1-2
d_gene: TRBD1
v_gene: TRBV7-9
CDR3aa: CASSPLGQANYGYTF
CDR3nt: TGTGCCAGCAGCCCCCTCGGACAGGCTAACTATGGCTACACCTTC

abundance: many
j_gene: TRBJ1-1
d_gene: TRBD1
v_gene: TRBV6-2/TRBV6-3
CDR3aa: CASSYSTGVRNTEAFF
CDR3nt: TGTGCCAGCAGTTACTCGACAGGGGTCAGGAACACTGAAGCTTTCTTT

abundance: many
j_gene: TRBJ2-6
d_gene: .
v_gene: TRBV11-2
CDR3aa: CASSRARSGANVLTF
CDR3nt: TGTGCCAGCAGCCGTGCTAGGTCTGGGGCCAACGTCCTGACTTTC

abundance: many
j_gene: TRBJ2-6
d_gene: TRBD1
v_gene: TRBV20-1
CDR3aa: CSATGTDSSGANVLTF
CDR3nt: TGCAGTGCGACCGGGACAGATAGTTCTGGGGCCAACGTCCTGACTTTC

abundance: many
j_gene: TRBJ2-1
d_gene: .
v_gene: TRBV7-2
CDR3aa: CASSLAQRKVYNEQFF
CDR3nt: TGTGCCAGCAGCTTAGCTCAGCGGAAAGTATACAATGAGCAGTTCTTC

abundance: many
j_gene: TRBJ2-1
d_gene: .
v_gene: TRBV12-3/TRBV12-4
CDR3aa: CASSFVQVRSNEQFF
CDR3nt: TGTGCCAGCAGTTTTGTCCAGGTACGGAGTAATGAGCAGTTCTTC

abundance: many
j_gene: TRBJ1-1
d_gene: .
v_gene: TRBV5-6
CDR3aa: CASRQGILTEAFF
CDR3nt: TGTGCCAGCAGGCAGGGAATTCTTACTGAAGCTTTCTTT

abundance: many
j_gene: TRBJ1-2
d_gene: .
v_gene: TRBV20-1
CDR3aa: CSAKGGKYGYTF
CDR3nt: TGCAGTGCTAAGGGGGGGAAGTATGGCTACACCTTC

abundance: few
j_gene: TRBJ2-2
d_gene: .
v_gene: TRBV2
CDR3aa: CASSVQGWDTGELFF
CDR3nt: TGTGCCAGCAGTGTACAGGGTTGGGACACCGGGGAGCTGTTTTTT

abundance: few
j_gene: TRBJ2-1
d_gene: TRBD2
v_gene: TRBV20-1
CDR3aa: CSASPGSGAGDEQFF
CDR3nt: TGCAGTGCTAGCCCCGGGAGCGGGGCCGGGGATGAGCAGTTCTTC

abundance: many
j_gene: TRBJ1-1
d_gene: TRBD1
v_gene: TRBV29-1
CDR3aa: CSVEDRVWGPNTEAFF
CDR3nt: TGCAGCGTTGAGGACAGGGTATGGGGACCGAACACTGAAGCTTTCTTT

abundance: many
j_gene: TRBJ1-2
d_gene: TRBD1
v_gene: TRBV7-2
CDR3aa: CASSGQGAFYGYTF
CDR3nt: TGTGCCAGCAGCGGACAGGGGGCCTTCTATGGCTACACCTTC

abundance: many
j_gene: TRBJ2-1
d_gene: TRBD2
v_gene: TRBV24-1
CDR3aa: CATSDLRAGSSYNEQFF
CDR3nt: TGTGCCACCAGTGATCTAAGAGCGGGGAGCTCCTACAATGAGCAGTTCTTC

abundance: .
j_gene: TRBJ2-4
d_gene: .
v_gene: TRBV10-3
CDR3aa: CAISDWGLLAKNIQYF
CDR3nt: TGTGCCATCAGTGACTGGGGCCTGCTAGCCAAAAACATTCAGTACTTC

abundance: many
j_gene: TRBJ1-3
d_gene: .
v_gene: TRBV7-2
CDR3aa: CASSTQRNTIYF
CDR3nt: TGTGCCAGCAGCACTCAGCGAAACACCATATATTTT

abundance: many
j_gene: TRBJ1-2
d_gene: .
v_gene: TRBV3-1
CDR3aa: CASSQDGSNNGYTF
CDR3nt: TGTGCCAGCAGCCAAGACGGGTCTAATAATGGCTACACCTTC

abundance: many
j_gene: TRBJ1-1
d_gene: .
v_gene: TRBV20-1
CDR3aa: CSAREGTTNTEAFF
CDR3nt: TGCAGTGCTAGAGAGGGCACCACGAACACTGAAGCTTTCTTT

abundance: many
j_gene: TRBJ1-5
d_gene: .
v_gene: TRBV5-6
CDR3aa: CASSQSNQPQHF
CDR3nt: TGTGCCAGCAGCCAGAGTAATCAGCCCCAGCATTTT

abundance: .
j_gene: TRBJ1-1
d_gene: TRBD1
v_gene: TRBV7-9
CDR3aa: CASSLGVGTGGTEAFF
CDR3nt: TGTGCCAGCAGCTTAGGGGTGGGGACAGGGGGCACTGAAGCTTTCTTT

abundance: many
j_gene: TRBJ2-3
d_gene: .
v_gene: TRBV6-5
CDR3aa: CASSWGGPGGDTQYF
CDR3nt: TGTGCCAGCAGTTGGGGGGGGCCCGGGGGAGATACGCAGTATTTT

abundance: .
j_gene: TRBJ1-1
d_gene: .
v_gene: TRBV5-1
CDR3aa: CASRPGGVDTEAFF
CDR3nt: TGCGCCAGCCGACCGGGGGGGGTGGACACTGAAGCTTTCTTT

abundance: .
j_gene: TRBJ2-2
d_gene: TRBD2
v_gene: TRBV15
CDR3aa: CATRGETSGTRMKTGELFF
CDR3nt: TGTGCCACCAGGGGGGAGACTAGCGGGACAAGAATGAAAACCGGGGAGCTGTTTTTT

abundance: .
j_gene: TRBJ2-7
d_gene: TRBD2
v_gene: TRBV11-1
CDR3aa: CASSSNSVGEGRSSYEQYF
CDR3nt: TGTGCCAGCAGCTCCAACTCAGTGGGGGAGGGCCGGAGCTCCTACGAGCAGTACTTC

abundance: many
j_gene: TRBJ2-7
d_gene: TRBD1
v_gene: TRBV15
CDR3aa: CATSRERDRGQYF
CDR3nt: TGTGCCACCAGCAGAGAACGGGACAGGGGACAGTACTTC

abundance: many
j_gene: TRBJ2-2
d_gene: .
v_gene: TRBV4-1
CDR3aa: CASSYLSTTGELFF
CDR3nt: TGCGCCAGCAGCTACCTGAGCACCACCGGGGAGCTGTTTTTT

abundance: many
j_gene: TRBJ2-3
d_gene: TRBD2
v_gene: TRBV24-1
CDR3aa: CATRGRVREDTQYF
CDR3nt: TGTGCCACCAGGGGGAGGGTCCGGGAAGATACGCAGTATTTT

abundance: .
j_gene: TRBJ2-1
d_gene: TRBD2
v_gene: TRBV20-1
CDR3aa: CSARGLAGVAEQFF
CDR3nt: TGCAGTGCTAGAGGACTAGCGGGAGTCGCCGAGCAGTTCTTC

abundance: many
j_gene: TRBJ1-5
d_gene: .
v_gene: TRBV5-5
CDR3aa: CASSPTLGNQPQHF
CDR3nt: TGTGCCAGCAGCCCTACCTTGGGTAATCAGCCCCAGCATTTT

abundance: .
j_gene: TRBJ1-2
d_gene: .
v_gene: TRBV20-1
CDR3aa: CSARDAENYGYTF
CDR3nt: TGCAGTGCTAGAGATGCCGAAAATTATGGCTACACCTTC

abundance: .
j_gene: TRBJ2-3
d_gene: .
v_gene: TRBV4-3
CDR3aa: CASSQDRRALQLTDTQYF
CDR3nt: TGCGCCAGCAGCCAAGATAGGAGGGCTTTACAGCTAACAGATACGCAGTATTTT

abundance: many
j_gene: TRBJ2-3
d_gene: TRBD2
v_gene: TRBV27
CDR3aa: CASSAGTSGEDTQYF
CDR3nt: TGTGCCAGCAGTGCGGGGACTAGCGGGGAGGATACGCAGTATTTT

abundance: many
j_gene: TRBJ2-1
d_gene: TRBD2
v_gene: TRBV6-1
CDR3aa: CASMRVGTSTGEQFF
CDR3nt: TGTGCCAGCATGCGCGTGGGGACTAGTACGGGTGAGCAGTTCTTC

abundance: many
j_gene: TRBJ2-1
d_gene: .
v_gene: TRBV28
CDR3aa: CASSLDAEGEQFF
CDR3nt: TGTGCCAGCAGCCTAGACGCGGAGGGTGAGCAGTTCTTC

abundance: few
j_gene: TRBJ2-3
d_gene: .
v_gene: TRBV4-3
CDR3aa: CASSLNDEGLDTQYF
CDR3nt: TGCGCCAGCAGCCTCAACGATGAGGGATTAGATACGCAGTATTTT

abundance: .
j_gene: TRBJ2-7
d_gene: TRBD1
v_gene: TRBV20-1
CDR3aa: CSASDRGFYEQYF
CDR3nt: TGCAGTGCTAGTGACAGGGGCTTCTACGAGCAGTACTTC

abundance: many
j_gene: TRBJ2-5
d_gene: TRBD2
v_gene: TRBV7-9
CDR3aa: CASSLMSLAGQETQYF
CDR3nt: TGTGCCAGCAGCTTAATGTCTCTAGCGGGGCAAGAGACCCAGTACTTC

abundance: many
j_gene: TRBJ2-7
d_gene: TRBD1
v_gene: TRBV5-1
CDR3aa: CASSLATGGFEQYF
CDR3nt: TGCGCCAGCAGCTTGGCAACAGGGGGCTTCGAGCAGTACTTC

abundance: many
j_gene: TRBJ2-3
d_gene: .
v_gene: TRBV29-1
CDR3aa: CSVEPGTDTQYF
CDR3nt: TGCAGCGTTGAGCCAGGCACAGATACGCAGTATTTT

abundance: many
j_gene: TRBJ2-3
d_gene: .
v_gene: TRBV7-8
CDR3aa: CASSLANTQYF
CDR3nt: TGTGCCAGCAGCTTAGCCAATACGCAGTATTTT

abundance: many
j_gene: TRBJ1-2
d_gene: TRBD1
v_gene: TRBV30
CDR3aa: CAWSATGMGGYTF
CDR3nt: TGTGCCTGGAGCGCGACAGGGATGGGAGGCTACACCTTC

abundance: .
j_gene: TRBJ1-2
d_gene: .
v_gene: TRBV20-1
CDR3aa: CSARDFRGSNYGYTF
CDR3nt: TGCAGTGCTAGAGATTTTAGGGGCTCTAACTATGGCTACACCTTC

abundance: .
j_gene: TRBJ1-5
d_gene: .
v_gene: TRBV9
CDR3aa: CASSPGPGALQPQHF
CDR3nt: TGTGCCAGCAGCCCGGGACCCGGGGCGCTTCAGCCCCAGCATTTT